These T cell receptor beta chains were read from a single sample in a study of blood T cell repertoires in COVID-19. The protocol was immunoSEQ multiplex PCR, while the TCRdb copy is restricted to in-frame clones and leaves out a portion. The sample holds some 250,000 clones, 70% to 90% seen once. What was sequenced was peripheral blood. The source is a woman aged 40 to 55 who had recovered from COVID-19. Both conserved end residues are trimmed from each CDR3.

v_gene	CDR3aa
TRBV7-9	ASLGPNTEAF
TRBV7-2	ASRRDRAYGEQF
TRBV6-2/TRBV6-3	ASSYPTSGRWGSYNEQF
TRBV2	ASRRGQGPNEKLF
TRBV6-5	ASSGGQSGYGYT
TRBV7-9	ASSLLAGGIEQY
TRBV4-3	ASSQDGGGWGETQY
TRBV30	AWTEQGAIYGYT
TRBV6-5	ASSYSGGDGYT
TRBV11-1	ASSPTRTNTGELF
TRBV6-5	ASSSPGGRAAGELF
TRBV29-1	SVERGWEGSYEQY
TRBV10-3	AISESGGRNTIY
TRBV7-2	ASSTGPWANQPQH
TRBV5-6	ASSLADNEQF
TRBV7-9	ASSLGGLKYEQY
TRBV24-1	ATSPVWGPGTGELF
TRBV7-9	ASSFSRGNTGELF
TRBV19	ASSLHSGTDTQY
TRBV18	ASSGTLGTQY
TRBV19	ASSMLHEAF
TRBV11-1	ASSPDRAKSPLH